One sample yielded the 28 T cell receptor delta chains listed below, sequenced in a study of gamma-delta T cells after stem cell transplantation. TCRdb processed the RT-PCR reads again with the CATT caller. The table has around 6,500 delta-chain clones, nearly 25% seen once. Material for sequencing was gamma-delta T cells. The receptors here all came from a human donor. It is not recorded whose cells these are; they may come from a transplant donor.

By proportion, this clone is medium-sized. V gene TRDV2 combines with J gene TRDJ1; 12 bases fit TRDD3. The V segment lost 4 bases and the J segment 5 bases; nucleotides outside the gene matches: 13. Germline loops: CDR1 GEAIGNYY, CDR2 EKD. The CDR3 is 17 amino acids. The CDR3 DNA is TGTGCCTGTGAGCCGCTGGGGGATACGCGCCCCGTAGATAAACTCATCTTT. Translating it yields CACEPLGDTRPVDKLIF.

The V call is TRDV2, the J call TRDJ1; TRDD3 aligns across 8 bases. The CDR3 is 22 amino acids. Germline loops: CDR1 GEAIGNYY, CDR2 EKD. The junction had 26 bases not matched to a gene; V was cut back by 3 bases and J by 0 bases. CDR3 sequence: CACDSLMRGNGGSWSYTDKLIF. The CDR3 DNA sequence: TGTGCCTGTGACTCCCTTATGAGGGGGAATGGGGGATCGTGGTCGTACACCGATAAACTCATCTTT.

CDR3 residues: CACDAVPSLRDKSEGYTDKLIF. In DNA, the CDR3 is TGTGCCTGTGACGCCGTTCCCTCCCTACGGGATAAATCCGAGGGTTACACCGATAAACTCATCTTT. The chain recombines TRDV2 with TRDJ1; maybe TRDD3 (6 bases). Trimming removed 3 bases at V and 0 bases at J, with 34 bases between. This CDR3 comprises 22 residues. Germline V gives CDR1 GEAIGNYY, CDR2 EKD.

Turning to this clone: A much larger clone differs from this one at a single base, so this may be a read error. The V call is TRDV2, the J call TRDJ1; 7 bases fit TRDD3. The CDR3 loop spans 16 amino acids. V dropped 3 bases and J dropped 0; count of bases not matched to a gene: 9. Germline loops: CDR1 GEAIGNYY, CDR2 EKD. The CDR3 here is CACDAVGDKYTDKLIF. The CDR3 DNA reads as TGTGCCTGTGACGCCGTCGGGGATAAGTACACCGATAAACTCATCTTT.

This clone showed up just a few times. This rearrangement joins TRDV2 to TRDJ1; TRDD3 matches 8 bases. CDR3 size: 19 residues. Per germline, CDR1 GEAIGNYY and CDR2 EKD. V shed 1 base and J 6 bases; nucleotides not matched to a gene: 21. DNA for the CDR3: TGTGCCTGTGACACTCTACCTTACTGGGGGGTACGCAAGCTCAATAAACTCATCTTT. Amino acid sequence: CACDTLPYWGVRKLNKLIF.

This clone is medium-sized. The chain uses TRDV2 and TRDJ1; a weak D match, TRDD3 (5 bases). This CDR3 contains 13 residues. V lost 4 bases to trimming and J lost 4 bases, with 12 bases between them. The germline CDR1 and CDR2 sequences are GEAIGNYY and EKD. The CDR3 spells CACERISGDKLIF. The CDR3 bases are TGTGCCTGTGAACGGATAAGCGGCGATAAACTCATCTTT.

This clone has a handful of counts. This chain links TRDV2 with TRDJ1; 10 positions match TRDD3. The trim removed 2 bases at V and 4 bases at J, leaving 6 bases unmatched. The CDR3 contains 15 residues. Germline V gene lookup returns CDR1 GEAIGNYY and CDR2 EKD. This CDR3 is CACDNWGIRGDKLIF. The CDR3 DNA is TGTGCCTGTGACAACTGGGGGATCCGGGGCGATAAACTCATCTTT.

By sample fraction, this clone is medium-sized (0.01 to 0.1%). The chain joins TRDV2 to TRDJ1, with D unclear. V was clipped by 3 bases and J by 7 bases, with 17 bases between them. Germline CDR1 reads GEAIGNYY; CDR2 reads EKD. This CDR3 has 14 amino acids. The CDR3 bases are TGTGCCTGTGACCCGGTTGGTAGGATTCCTAAACTCATCTTT. Its translation: CACDPVGRIPKLIF.

This clone was seen a handful of times. The protein in TCRdb stems from a much larger clone and differs at residue 3 from this DNA's translation, likely a read error; here the protein is translated from the DNA. The genes are TRDV2 and TRDJ3, with no clear D. The CDR3 loop spans 18 amino acids. The germline V gene encodes CDR1 GEAIGNYY and CDR2 EKD. The CDR3: CARDTVGESSWDTRQMFF. In nucleotides, the CDR3 is TGTGCCCGTGACACCGTGGGAGAGAGCTCCTGGGACACCCGACAGATGTTTTTC.

As concerns this clone: The DNA is left out, because the CDR3 cannot be placed on it with certainty; the CDR3 is given as TCRdb lists it. This sequence joins TRDV2 and TRDJ1; the table's D call, TRDD3, was not checked against the DNA. Germline V lookup: CDR1 GEAIGNYY, CDR2 EKD. The CDR3 has 20 residues if both end residues are counted. The CDR3 spells CACDTVVFGGGPPDTDKLIF.

Details on this clone: Other DNA sequences in the same sample also yield this CDR3. The CDR3: CACDTLGAPDKLIF. CDR3 nucleotide sequence: TGTGCCTGTGACACACTGGGGGCCCCCGATAAACTCATCTTT. J is TRDJ1 and V is TRDV2; 8 bases match TRDD3. The CDR3 is 14 residues long. V was pared by 1 base and J by 3 bases, with 3 bases of the junction left unmatched. Germline CDR1 GEAIGNYY, CDR2 EKD.

Remarks on this clone: Other DNA sequences in this specimen translate into the identical CDR3. The genes are TRDV2 and TRDJ1; 8 bases fit TRDD3. Trimming cost V 0 bases and J 0 bases; bases outside gene matches: 26. CDR1 GEAIGNYY and CDR2 EKD come from the germline V gene. The CDR3 has 23 amino acids. CDR3 region: CACDTLPPGAGGTPNLYTDKLIF. CDR3 nucleotides: TGTGCCTGTGACACCCTTCCCCCTGGGGCTGGGGGAACACCAAATTTGTACACCGATAAACTCATCTTT.

This clone is labeled large. The chain links TRDV2 to TRDJ3; 9 bases are a match to TRDD3. With 0 bases clipped from V and 3 bases from J, the junction kept 5 bases outside the gene matches. The CDR3 length is 18 residues. The germline CDR1 and CDR2 sequences are GEAIGNYY and EKD. The CDR3 region is CACDTLGDYRWDTRQMFF. CDR3 DNA sequence: TGTGCCTGTGACACCCTGGGGGATTACCGCTGGGACACCCGACAGATGTTTTTC.

This clone ranks as medium-sized. V and J are TRDV2 and TRDJ3; 10 bases fit TRDD3. Germline loops: CDR1 GEAIGNYY, CDR2 EKD. V lost 3 bases and J lost 1; bases outside the gene matches: 5. The length of the CDR3 is 18 residues. The CDR3 region is CACDAVLGDSWDTRQMFF. DNA for the CDR3: TGTGCCTGTGACGCTGTACTGGGGGATTCCTGGGACACCCGACAGATGTTTTTC.

This clone was detected a few times. The chain carries TRDV2 and TRDJ3, with a possible D match to TRDD3 (6 bases). Germline CDR1 GEAIGNYY, CDR2 EKD. The CDR3 loop spans 20 amino acids. Trimming cost V 0 bases and J 2 bases, with 19 bases left between them. In nucleotides, the CDR3 is TGTGCCTGTGACACCGTACGAGTGGAGGATACACCCTGGGACACCCGACAGATGTTTTTC. Translation gives CACDTVRVEDTPWDTRQMFF.

This sequence joins TRDV1 and TRDJ1, with D possibly called TRDD2 or TRDD3 (7 bases each). Trimming pared 0 bases from V and 0 bases from J, leaving 32 bases between. This CDR3 spans 23 amino acids. The germline gives CDR1 TSWWSYY, CDR2 QGS. CDR3 residues: CALGELPSSTYWGFLPYTDKLIF. The CDR3 DNA reads as TGTGCTCTTGGGGAACTCCCTTCCTCCACTTACTGGGGCTTCCTCCCCTACACCGATAAACTCATCTTT.

A note on this clone: Compared with germline, one end of the junction differs, possibly owing to a read error. The V call is TRDV2, the J call TRDJ1; 10 positions agree with TRDD3. CDR3 length: 16 residues. Germline CDR1 is GEAIGNYY and CDR2 is EKD. The CDR3 DNA is TGTGCCGGTGACACCGTGGGGGATACAGCCCCCGATAAACTCATCTTT. Translation: CAGDTVGDTAPDKLIF.

With respect to this clone: A much larger clone lies a single base off, so this may be a read error. This chain connects TRDV2 to TRDJ1; 10 bases align to TRDD3. Germline V lookup: CDR1 GEAIGNYY, CDR2 EKD. This CDR3 is built from 16 residues. V lost 5 bases and J lost 0; bases outside the gene matches: 8. The CDR3 sequence is CACVAPGDTYTDKLIF. CDR3 DNA: TGTGCCTGTGTTGCACCGGGGGATACGTACACCGATAAACTCATCTTT.

This clone was picked up a small number of times. Written as DNA, the CDR3 is TGTGCCTGTGACCCTCTGGGGGCCACCGATAAACTCATCTTT. This gives the protein CACDPLGATDKLIF. The rearrangement links TRDV2 to TRDJ1, with TRDD3 matching over 7 bases. The germline V gene encodes CDR1 GEAIGNYY and CDR2 EKD. The CDR3 sequence is 14 residues long. V dropped 3 bases and J dropped 1; count of bases not matched to a gene: 4.

This clone has only a few counts. The rearrangement joins TRDV1 to TRDJ1; 10 nucleotides line up with TRDD3. CDR1 is TSWWSYY, CDR2 QGS, per germline. V trimming: 3 bases; J trimming: 0 bases; junction bases outside the gene matches: 25. The CDR3 is 23 residues long. As DNA, the CDR3 is TGTGCTCTTGGGGATCCCCGCTCTTCCTCCAACTACTGGGGGATCCAGTACACCGATAAACTCATCTTT. This sequence encodes CALGDPRSSSNYWGIQYTDKLIF.

The gene calls are TRDV2 and TRDJ1; 8 positions agree with TRDD3. In germline, CDR1 is GEAIGNYY, CDR2 EKD. V shed 0 bases, J shed 4 bases, and the junction held 18 bases outside the gene matches. The CDR3 runs 19 residues. This CDR3 is CACDTLQKLLGVQYDKLIF. CDR3 nucleotide sequence: TGTGCCTGTGACACCTTACAAAAATTACTGGGGGTACAATACGATAAACTCATCTTT.

This clone has more than one count but fewer than ten. The chain recombines TRDV2 with TRDJ1; the match to TRDD3 covers 8 bases. The germline V gene has CDR1 GEAIGNYY and CDR2 EKD. The CDR3 has 20 residues. The V segment lost 0 bases and the J segment 0 bases; nucleotides outside the gene matches: 17. The DNA of the CDR3 is TGTGCCTGTGACACCGTAAGATCGTCGGGGGATAAAGTGTACACCGATAAACTCATCTTT. Protein sequence: CACDTVRSSGDKVYTDKLIF.

V and J are TRDV2 and TRDJ1; 7 bases fit TRDD3. Per the germline V gene, CDR1 is GEAIGNYY and CDR2 is EKD. The length of the CDR3 is 18 residues. V lost 1 base and J lost 0; bases outside the gene matches: 13. The DNA for the CDR3 is TGTGCCTGTGACACGCTGGGGGTCTTACGGGAGTACACCGATAAACTCATCTTT. Translation gives CACDTLGVLREYTDKLIF.

This clone was detected a few times. The genes are TRDV2 and TRDJ1, with TRDD3 matching over 9 bases. J gave up 0 bases and V 3 bases, and 16 bases lay outside the gene matches. Germline V CDR1 and CDR2: GEAIGNYY, EKD. This CDR3 is built from 19 residues. In nucleotides, the CDR3 is TGTGCCTGTGACGCCATCGTACTGGGGGACACGACCCACACCGATAAACTCATCTTT. It encodes CACDAIVLGDTTHTDKLIF.

Sample share makes this clone medium-sized. CDR3 residues: CACDTADTGGVYTYTDKLIF. Here the CDR3 DNA reads TGTGCCTGTGACACCGCGGATACTGGGGGCGTGTACACGTACACCGATAAACTCATCTTT. The chain is built from TRDV2 and TRDJ1, with 8 positions matching TRDD3. The CDR3 has 20 residues. Trimming cost V 0 bases and J 0 bases; bases outside gene matches: 17. The germline CDR1 and CDR2 sequences are GEAIGNYY and EKD.

This clone qualifies as medium-sized. The genes are TRDV2 and TRDJ1, with 13 bases fitting TRDD3. The V segment lost 0 bases and the J segment 4 bases; nucleotides outside the gene matches: 7. The length of the CDR3 is 17 residues. Germline V gene lookup returns CDR1 GEAIGNYY and CDR2 EKD. CDR3 residues: CACDTLGLGDTLDKLIF. CDR3 nucleotide sequence: TGTGCCTGTGACACCCTCGGACTGGGGGATACGCTCGATAAACTCATCTTT.

Turning to this clone: It differs at one base from a far larger clone, so likely a read error. This sample also contains other DNA sequences that code for the same CDR3. The chain is built from TRDV2 and TRDJ1; weak D call: TRDD3 (6 bases). From germline, CDR1 is GEAIGNYY and CDR2 EKD. There are 16 residues in the CDR3. The CDR3 DNA sequence: TGTGCCTGTGACGGCCTACTGGGCCCCGTAGGGGGTAAACTTATCTTT. The encoded protein is CACDGLLGPVGGKLIF.

In the case of this clone: Since a far larger clone is one base different, this is likely a read error. The chain carries TRDV2 and TRDJ1, with TRDD3 matching 10 bases. The junction had 8 bases not matched to a gene; V was cut back by 3 bases and J by 2 bases. Per the germline V gene, CDR1 is GEAIGNYY and CDR2 is EKD. The CDR3 consists of 16 residues. Here the CDR3 DNA reads TGTGCCTGTGACGCCGTAGTACTGGGGGATACCGATAAACTCATCTTT. Protein product: CACDAVVLGDTDKLIF.